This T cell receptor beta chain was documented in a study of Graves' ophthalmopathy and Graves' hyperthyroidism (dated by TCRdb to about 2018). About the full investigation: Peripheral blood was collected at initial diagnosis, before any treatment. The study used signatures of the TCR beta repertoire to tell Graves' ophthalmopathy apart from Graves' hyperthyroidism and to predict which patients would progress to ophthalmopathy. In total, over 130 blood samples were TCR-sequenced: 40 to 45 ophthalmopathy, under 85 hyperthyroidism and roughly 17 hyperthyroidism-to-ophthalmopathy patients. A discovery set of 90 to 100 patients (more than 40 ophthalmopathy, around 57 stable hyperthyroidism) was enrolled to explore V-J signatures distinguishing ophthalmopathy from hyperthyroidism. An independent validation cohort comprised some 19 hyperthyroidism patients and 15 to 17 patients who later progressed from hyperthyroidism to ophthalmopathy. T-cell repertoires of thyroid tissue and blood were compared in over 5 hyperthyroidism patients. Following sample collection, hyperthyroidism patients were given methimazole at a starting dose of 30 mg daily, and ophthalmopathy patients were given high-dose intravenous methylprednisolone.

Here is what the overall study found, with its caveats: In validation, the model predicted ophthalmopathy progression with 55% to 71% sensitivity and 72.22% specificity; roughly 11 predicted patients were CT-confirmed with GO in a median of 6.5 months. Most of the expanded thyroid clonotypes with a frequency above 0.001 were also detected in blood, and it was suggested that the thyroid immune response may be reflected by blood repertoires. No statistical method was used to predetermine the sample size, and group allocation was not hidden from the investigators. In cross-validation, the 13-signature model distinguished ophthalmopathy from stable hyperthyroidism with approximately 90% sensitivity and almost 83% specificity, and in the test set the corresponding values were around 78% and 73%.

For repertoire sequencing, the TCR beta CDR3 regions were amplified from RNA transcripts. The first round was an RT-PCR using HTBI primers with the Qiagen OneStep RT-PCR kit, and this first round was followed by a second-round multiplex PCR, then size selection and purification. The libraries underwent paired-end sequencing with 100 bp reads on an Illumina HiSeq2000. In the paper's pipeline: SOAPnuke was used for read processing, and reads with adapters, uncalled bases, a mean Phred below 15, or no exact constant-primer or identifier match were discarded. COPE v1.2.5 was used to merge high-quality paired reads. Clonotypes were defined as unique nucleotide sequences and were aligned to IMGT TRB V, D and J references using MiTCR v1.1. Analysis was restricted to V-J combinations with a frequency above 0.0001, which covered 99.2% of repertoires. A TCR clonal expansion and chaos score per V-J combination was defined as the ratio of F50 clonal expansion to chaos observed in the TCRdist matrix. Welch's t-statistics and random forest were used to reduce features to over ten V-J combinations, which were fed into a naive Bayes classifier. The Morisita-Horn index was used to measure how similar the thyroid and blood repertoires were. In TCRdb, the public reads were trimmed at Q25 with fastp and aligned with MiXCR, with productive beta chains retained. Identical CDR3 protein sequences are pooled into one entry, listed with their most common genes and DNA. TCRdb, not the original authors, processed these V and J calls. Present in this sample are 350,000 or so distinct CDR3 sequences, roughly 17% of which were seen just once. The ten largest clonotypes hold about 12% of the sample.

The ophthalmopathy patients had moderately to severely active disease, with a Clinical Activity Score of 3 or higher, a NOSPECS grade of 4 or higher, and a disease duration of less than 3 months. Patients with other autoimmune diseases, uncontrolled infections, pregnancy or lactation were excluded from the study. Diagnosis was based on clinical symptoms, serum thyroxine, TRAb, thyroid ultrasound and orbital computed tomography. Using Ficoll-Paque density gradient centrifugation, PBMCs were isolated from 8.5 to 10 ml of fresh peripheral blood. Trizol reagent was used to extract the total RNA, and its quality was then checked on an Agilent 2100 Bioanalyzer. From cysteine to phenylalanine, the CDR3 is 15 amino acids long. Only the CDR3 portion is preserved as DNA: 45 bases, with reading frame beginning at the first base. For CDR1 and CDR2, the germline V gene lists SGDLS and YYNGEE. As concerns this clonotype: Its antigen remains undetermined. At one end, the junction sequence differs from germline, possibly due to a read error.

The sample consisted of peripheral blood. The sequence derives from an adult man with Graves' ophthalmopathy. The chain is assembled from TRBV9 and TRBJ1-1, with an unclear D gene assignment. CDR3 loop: CASSVHANMNTEASF. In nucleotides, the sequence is TGTGCCAGCAGCGTACACGCGAACATGAACACTGAAGCTTCCTTT.